Below, one T cell receptor beta chain is given with its context. Its antigen is not known. The entry originates in a study of cytomegalovirus exposure and HLA in healthy donors. Study-level points and caveats: Rare TCR sequences predominated, though certain public TCRs were found in many donors. Cytomegalovirus association was assigned to 170 or so TCR beta chains. Reported performance of the classifier showed diagnosis of cytomegalovirus status with high specificity and sensitivity.

Produced via immunoSEQ multiplex PCR; TCRdb's table is partial and in-frame only. This sample has 150,000 to 170,000 clones, with around 83% found just once. The sample taken for sequencing was PBMCs. This receptor was taken from a human donor in good health.

DNA for the CDR3: TGTGCCAGCAGCTTAAGGGGAATGAACACTGAAGCTTTCTTT. Translation gives CASSLRGMNTEAFF. The rearrangement joins TRBV7-6 to TRBJ1-1, with TRBD1 as a possible D gene (5 bases). The CDR3 loop spans 14 amino acids. V lost 2 bases, J lost 0 bases, and 7 bases lay in between. The germline V gene has CDR1 SGHVS and CDR2 FNYEAQ.